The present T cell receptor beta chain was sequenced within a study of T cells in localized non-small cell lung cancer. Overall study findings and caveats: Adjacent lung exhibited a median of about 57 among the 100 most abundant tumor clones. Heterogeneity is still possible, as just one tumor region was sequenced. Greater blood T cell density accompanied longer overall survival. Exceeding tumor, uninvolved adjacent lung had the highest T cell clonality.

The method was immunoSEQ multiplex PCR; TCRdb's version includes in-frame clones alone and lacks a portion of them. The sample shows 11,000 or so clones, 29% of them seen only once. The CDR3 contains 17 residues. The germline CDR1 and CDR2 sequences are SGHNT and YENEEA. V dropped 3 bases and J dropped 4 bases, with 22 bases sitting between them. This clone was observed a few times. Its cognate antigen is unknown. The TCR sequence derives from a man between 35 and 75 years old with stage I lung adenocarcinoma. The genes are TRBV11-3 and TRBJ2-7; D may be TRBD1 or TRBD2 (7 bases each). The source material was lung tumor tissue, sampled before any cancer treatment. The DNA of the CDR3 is TGTGCCAGCAGCTTCGACCACAGGGGCCCGGGAGGATACGAGCAGTACTTC. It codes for CASSFDHRGPGGYEQYF.